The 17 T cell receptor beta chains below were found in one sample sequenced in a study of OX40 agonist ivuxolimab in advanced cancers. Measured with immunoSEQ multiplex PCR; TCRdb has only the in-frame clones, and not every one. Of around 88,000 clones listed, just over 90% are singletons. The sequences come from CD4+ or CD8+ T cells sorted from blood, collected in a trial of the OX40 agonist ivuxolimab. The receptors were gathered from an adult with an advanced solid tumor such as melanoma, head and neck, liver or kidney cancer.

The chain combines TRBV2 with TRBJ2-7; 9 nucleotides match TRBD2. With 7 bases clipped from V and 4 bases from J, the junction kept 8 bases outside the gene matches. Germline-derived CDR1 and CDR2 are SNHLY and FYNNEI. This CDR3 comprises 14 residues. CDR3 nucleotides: TGTGCCAGCATGAGCCGACTAGCGGAATACGAGCAGTACTTC. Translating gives CASMSRLAEYEQYF.

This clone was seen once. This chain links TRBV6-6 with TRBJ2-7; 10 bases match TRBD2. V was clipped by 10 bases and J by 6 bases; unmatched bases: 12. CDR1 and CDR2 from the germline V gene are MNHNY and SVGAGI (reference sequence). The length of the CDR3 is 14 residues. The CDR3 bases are TGTGCCACGGGGGGCCTAGCGGGGGCCGGCGAGCAGTACTTC. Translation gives CATGGLAGAGEQYF.

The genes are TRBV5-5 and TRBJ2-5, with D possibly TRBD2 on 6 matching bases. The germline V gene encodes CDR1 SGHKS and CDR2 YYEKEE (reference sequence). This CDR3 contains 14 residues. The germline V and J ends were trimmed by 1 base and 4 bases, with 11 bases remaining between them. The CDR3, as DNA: TGTGCCAGCAGCTTGTTGTCTAGCGCAGAGACCCAGTACTTC. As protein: CASSLLSSAETQYF. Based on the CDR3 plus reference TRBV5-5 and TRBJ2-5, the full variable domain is DAGVTQSPTHLIKTRGQQVTLRCSPISGHKSVSWYQQVLGQGPQFIFQYYEKEERGRGNFPDRFSARQFPNYSSELNVNALLLGDSALYLCASSLLSSAETQYFGPGTRLLVL.

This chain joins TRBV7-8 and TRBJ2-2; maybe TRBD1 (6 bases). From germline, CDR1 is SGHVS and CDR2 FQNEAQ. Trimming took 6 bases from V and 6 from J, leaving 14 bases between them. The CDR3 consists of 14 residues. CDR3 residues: CASSLPGVPGELFF. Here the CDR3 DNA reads TGTGCCAGCAGTCTCCCAGGGGTACCCGGGGAGCTGTTTTTT.

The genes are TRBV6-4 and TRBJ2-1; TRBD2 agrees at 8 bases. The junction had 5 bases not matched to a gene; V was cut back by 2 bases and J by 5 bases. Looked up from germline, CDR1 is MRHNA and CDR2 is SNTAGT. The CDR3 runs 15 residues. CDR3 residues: CASSDPAGGHNEQFF. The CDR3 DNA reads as TGTGCCAGCAGTGACCCGGCGGGAGGTCACAATGAGCAGTTCTTC.

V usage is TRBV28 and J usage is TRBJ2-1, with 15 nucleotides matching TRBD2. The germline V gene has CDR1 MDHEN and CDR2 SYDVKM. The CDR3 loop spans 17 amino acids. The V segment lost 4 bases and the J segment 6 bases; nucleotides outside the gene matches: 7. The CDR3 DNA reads TGTGCCAGCAGTTCACGGACTAGCGGGAGGGCGGTCAATGAGCAGTTCTTC. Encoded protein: CASSSRTSGRAVNEQFF. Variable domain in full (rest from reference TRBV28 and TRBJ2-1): DVKVTQSSRYLVKRTGEKVFLECVQDMDHENMFWYRQDPGLGLRLIYFSYDVKMKEKGDIPEGYSVSREKKERFSLILESASTNQTSMYLCASSSRTSGRAVNEQFFGPGTRLTVL.

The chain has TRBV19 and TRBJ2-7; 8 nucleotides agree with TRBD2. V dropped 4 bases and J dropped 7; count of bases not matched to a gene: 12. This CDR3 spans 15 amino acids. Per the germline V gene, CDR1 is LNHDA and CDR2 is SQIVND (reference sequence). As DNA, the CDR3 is TGTGCCAGTAGTACCCCGGGAGGGGCCTCACGGGAGCAGTACTTC. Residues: CASSTPGGASREQYF.

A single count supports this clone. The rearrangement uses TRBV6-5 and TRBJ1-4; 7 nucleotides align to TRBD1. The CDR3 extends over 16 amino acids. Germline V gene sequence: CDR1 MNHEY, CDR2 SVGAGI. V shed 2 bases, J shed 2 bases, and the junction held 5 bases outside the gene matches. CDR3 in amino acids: CASSYRQGSTNEKLFF. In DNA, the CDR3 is TGTGCCAGCAGTTACAGACAGGGCTCGACTAATGAAAAACTGTTTTTT.

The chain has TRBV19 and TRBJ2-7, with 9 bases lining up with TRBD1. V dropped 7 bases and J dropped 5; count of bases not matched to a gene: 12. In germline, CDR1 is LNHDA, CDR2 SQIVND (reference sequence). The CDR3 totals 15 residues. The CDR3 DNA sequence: TGTGCCAGTACCAAAGCCGGGACAGGGCTTGACGAGCAGTACTTC. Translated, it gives CASTKAGTGLDEQYF.

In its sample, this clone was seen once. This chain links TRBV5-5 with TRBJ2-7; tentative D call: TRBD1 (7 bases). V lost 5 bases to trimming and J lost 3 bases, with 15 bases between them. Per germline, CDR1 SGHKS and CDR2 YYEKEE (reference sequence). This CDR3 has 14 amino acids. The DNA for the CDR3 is TGTGCCAGCAGGCCAATGCAGGGGGGCTACGAGCAGTACTTC. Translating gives CASRPMQGGYEQYF.

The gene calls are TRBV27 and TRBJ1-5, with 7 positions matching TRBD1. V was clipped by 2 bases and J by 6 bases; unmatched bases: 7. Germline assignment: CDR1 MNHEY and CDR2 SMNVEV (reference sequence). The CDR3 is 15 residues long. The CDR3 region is CASSLGQGVPQPQHF. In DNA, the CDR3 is TGTGCCAGCAGTTTAGGTCAGGGGGTACCTCAGCCCCAGCATTTT.

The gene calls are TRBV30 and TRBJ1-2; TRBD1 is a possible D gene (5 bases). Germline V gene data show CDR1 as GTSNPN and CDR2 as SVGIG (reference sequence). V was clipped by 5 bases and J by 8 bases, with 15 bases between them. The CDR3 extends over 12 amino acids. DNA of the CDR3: TGTGCCTGGGCAAGGGACCACGAGGGCTACACCTTC. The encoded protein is CAWARDHEGYTF.

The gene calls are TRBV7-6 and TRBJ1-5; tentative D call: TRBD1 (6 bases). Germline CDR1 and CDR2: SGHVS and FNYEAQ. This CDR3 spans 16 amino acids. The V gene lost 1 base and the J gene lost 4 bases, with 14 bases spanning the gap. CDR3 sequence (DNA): TGTGCCAGCAGCTTAGGCAGGGGAGGGCTAAATCAGCCCCAGCATTTT. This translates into CASSLGRGGLNQPQHF.

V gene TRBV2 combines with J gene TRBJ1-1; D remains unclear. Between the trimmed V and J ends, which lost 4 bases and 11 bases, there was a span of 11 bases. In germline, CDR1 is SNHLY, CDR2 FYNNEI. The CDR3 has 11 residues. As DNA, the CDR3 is TGTGCCAGCAGTGTCTCCTTAGGGGCTTTCTTT. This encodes CASSVSLGAFF.

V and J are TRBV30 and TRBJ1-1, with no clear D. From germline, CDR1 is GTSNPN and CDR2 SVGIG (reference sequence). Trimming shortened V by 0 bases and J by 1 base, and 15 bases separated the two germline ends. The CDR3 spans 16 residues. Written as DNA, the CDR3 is TGTGCCTGGAGTGTAAAATTTTCGTCGAGGAACACTGAAGCTTTCTTT. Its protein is CAWSVKFSSRNTEAFF.

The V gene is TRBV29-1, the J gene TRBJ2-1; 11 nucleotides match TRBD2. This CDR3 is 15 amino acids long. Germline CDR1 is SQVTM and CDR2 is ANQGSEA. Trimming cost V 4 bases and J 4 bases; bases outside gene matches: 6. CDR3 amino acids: CSVGSGRAGYNEQFF. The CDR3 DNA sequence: TGCAGCGTTGGTAGCGGGAGGGCCGGATACAATGAGCAGTTCTTC.

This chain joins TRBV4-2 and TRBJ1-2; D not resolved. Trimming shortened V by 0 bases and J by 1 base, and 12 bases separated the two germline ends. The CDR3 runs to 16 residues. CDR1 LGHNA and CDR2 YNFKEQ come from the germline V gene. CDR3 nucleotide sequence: TGTGCCAGCAGCCAAGATCCTTCGGGAAGTAACTATGGCTACACCTTC. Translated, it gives CASSQDPSGSNYGYTF.